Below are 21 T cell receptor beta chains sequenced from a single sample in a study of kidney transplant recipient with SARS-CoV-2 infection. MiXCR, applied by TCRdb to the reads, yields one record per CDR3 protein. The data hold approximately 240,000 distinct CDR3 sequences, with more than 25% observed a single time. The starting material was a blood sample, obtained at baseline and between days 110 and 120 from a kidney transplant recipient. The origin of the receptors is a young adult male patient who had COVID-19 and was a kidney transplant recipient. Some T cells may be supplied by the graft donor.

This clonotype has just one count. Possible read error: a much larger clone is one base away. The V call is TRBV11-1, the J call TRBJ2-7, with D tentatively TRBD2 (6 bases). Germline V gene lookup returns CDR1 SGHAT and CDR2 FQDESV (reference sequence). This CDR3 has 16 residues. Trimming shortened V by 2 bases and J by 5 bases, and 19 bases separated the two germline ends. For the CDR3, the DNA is TGTGCCAGCAGCTTAAGGCGGGAAGCGGTGGCCGACGAGCAGTACTTC. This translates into CASSLRREAVADEQYF.

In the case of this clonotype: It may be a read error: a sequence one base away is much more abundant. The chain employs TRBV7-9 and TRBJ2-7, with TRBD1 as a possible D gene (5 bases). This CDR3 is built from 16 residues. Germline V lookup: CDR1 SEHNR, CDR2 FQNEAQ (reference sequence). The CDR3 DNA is TGTACCAGCAGCCCAATTACTATGGGGCCCTCCTACGAGCAGTACTTC. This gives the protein CTSSPITMGPSYEQYF. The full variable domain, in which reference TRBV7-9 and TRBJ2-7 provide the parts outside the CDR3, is DTGVSQNPRHKITKRGQNVTFRCDPISEHNRLYWYRQTLGQGPEFLTYFQNEAQLEKSRLLSDRFSAERPKGSFSTLEIQRTEQGDSAMYLCTSSPITMGPSYEQYFGPGTRLTVT.

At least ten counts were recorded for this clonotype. DNA for the CDR3: TGTGCCAGCAGCGGACCGGGACTAGCTTATTACGAGCAGTACTTC. Encoded protein: CASSGPGLAYYEQYF. This sequence joins TRBV5-6 and TRBJ2-7; 9 positions match TRBD2. With 4 bases clipped from V and 4 bases from J, the junction kept 9 bases outside the gene matches. CDR1 and CDR2 from the germline V gene are SGHDT and YYEEEE. The CDR3 extends over 15 amino acids.

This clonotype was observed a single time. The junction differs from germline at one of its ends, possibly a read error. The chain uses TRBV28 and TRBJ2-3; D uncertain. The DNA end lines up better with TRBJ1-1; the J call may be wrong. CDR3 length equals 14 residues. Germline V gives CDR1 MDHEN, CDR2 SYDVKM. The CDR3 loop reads CASSSGPPGTGAFF. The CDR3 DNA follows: TGTGCCAGCAGTTCCGGACCCCCGGGCACTGGAGCTTTCTTT.

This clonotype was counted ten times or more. The DNA of the CDR3 is TGTGCCAGCAGCTTGGACACACGCGGCTACACCTTC. Translated, it gives CASSLDTRGYTF. This chain joins TRBV5-4 and TRBJ1-2; D gene uncertain. Trimming pared 0 bases from V and 8 bases from J, leaving 8 bases between. CDR1 and CDR2 (germline): SGHNT, YYREEE (reference sequence). There are 12 residues in the CDR3.

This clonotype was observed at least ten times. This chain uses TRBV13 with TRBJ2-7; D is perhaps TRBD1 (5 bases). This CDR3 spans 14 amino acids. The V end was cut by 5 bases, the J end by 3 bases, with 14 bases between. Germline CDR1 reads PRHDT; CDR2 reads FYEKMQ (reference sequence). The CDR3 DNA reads TGTGCCAGCAGCCCCCGGACAAAGCTCTACGAGCAGTACTTC. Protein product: CASSPRTKLYEQYF.

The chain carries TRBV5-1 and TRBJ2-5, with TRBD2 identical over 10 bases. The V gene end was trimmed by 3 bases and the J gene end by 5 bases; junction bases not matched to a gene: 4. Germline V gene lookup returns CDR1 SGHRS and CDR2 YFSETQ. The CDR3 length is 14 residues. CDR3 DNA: TGCGCCAGCAGCTGGAGCGGGGGGGCCGAGACCCAGTACTTC. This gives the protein CASSWSGGAETQYF.

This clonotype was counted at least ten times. The CDR3 DNA is TGTGCCAGCAGTATTCTGCACTGCATCGGAAAGACCTATGGCTACACCTTC. Protein: CASSILHCIGKTYGYTF. The chain employs TRBV6-2 or TRBV6-3 and TRBJ1-2, with D uncertain. CDR3 length equals 17 residues. Germline V CDR1 and CDR2: MNHEY, SVGEGT. Trimming left V 5 bases short and J 4 bases short, with 23 bases between.

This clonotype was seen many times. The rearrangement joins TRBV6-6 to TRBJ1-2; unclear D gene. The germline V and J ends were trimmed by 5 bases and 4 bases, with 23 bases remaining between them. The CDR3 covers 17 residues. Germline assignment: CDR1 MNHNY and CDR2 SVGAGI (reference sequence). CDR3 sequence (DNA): TGTGCCAGCAGTGTCGCTCAAGGTGGGAGAAAGACCTATGGCTACACCTTC. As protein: CASSVAQGGRKTYGYTF.

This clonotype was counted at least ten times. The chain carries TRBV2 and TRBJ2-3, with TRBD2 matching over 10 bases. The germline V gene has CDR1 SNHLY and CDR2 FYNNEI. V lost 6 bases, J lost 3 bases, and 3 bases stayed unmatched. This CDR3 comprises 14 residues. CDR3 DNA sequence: TGTGCCAGCAGGCCGACTAGCGGGACAGATACGCAGTATTTT. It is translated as CASRPTSGTDTQYF. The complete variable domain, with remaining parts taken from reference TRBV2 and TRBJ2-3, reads EPEVTQTPSHQVTQMGQEVILRCVPISNHLYFYWYRQILGQKVEFLVSFYNNEISEKSEIFDDQFSVERPDGSNFTLKIRSTKLEDSAMYFCASRPTSGTDTQYFGPGTRLTVL.

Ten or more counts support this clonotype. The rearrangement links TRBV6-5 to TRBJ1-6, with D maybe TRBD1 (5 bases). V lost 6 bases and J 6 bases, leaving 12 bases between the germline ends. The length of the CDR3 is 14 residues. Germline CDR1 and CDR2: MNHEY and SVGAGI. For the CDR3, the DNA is TGTGCCAGCAGAAGGGGACGGATTAATTCACCCCTCCACTTT. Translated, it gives CASRRGRINSPLHF.

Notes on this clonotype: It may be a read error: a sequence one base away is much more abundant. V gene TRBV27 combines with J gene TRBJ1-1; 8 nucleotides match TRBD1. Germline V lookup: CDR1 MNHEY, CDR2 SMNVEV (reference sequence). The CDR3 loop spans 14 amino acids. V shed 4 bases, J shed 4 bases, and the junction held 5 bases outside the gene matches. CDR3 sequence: CASSSYRGATEAFF. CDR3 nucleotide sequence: TGTGCCAGCAGTTCATACAGGGGGGCCACTGAAGCTTTCTTT.

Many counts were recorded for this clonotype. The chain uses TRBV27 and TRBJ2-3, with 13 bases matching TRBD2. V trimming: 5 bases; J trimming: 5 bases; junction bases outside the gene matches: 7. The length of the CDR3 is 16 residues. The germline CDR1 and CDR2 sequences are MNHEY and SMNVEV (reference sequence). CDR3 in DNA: TGTGCCAGCAGTATAACTAGCGGGGGGGCCGTAGATACGCAGTATTTT. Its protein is CASSITSGGAVDTQYF.

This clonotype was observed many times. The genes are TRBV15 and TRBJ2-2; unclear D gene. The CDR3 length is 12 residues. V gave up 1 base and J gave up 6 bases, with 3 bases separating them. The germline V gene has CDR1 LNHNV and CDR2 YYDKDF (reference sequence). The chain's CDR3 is CATSRGPGELFF. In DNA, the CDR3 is TGTGCCACCAGCAGAGGTCCCGGGGAGCTGTTTTTT.

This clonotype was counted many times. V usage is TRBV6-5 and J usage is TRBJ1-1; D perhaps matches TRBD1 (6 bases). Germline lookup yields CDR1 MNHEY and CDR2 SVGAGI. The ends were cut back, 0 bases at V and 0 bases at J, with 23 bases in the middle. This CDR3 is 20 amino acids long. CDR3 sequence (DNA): TGTGCCAGCAGTTACTCAAGCCGAAAGGACAGACTGCCCATGAACACTGAAGCTTTCTTT. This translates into CASSYSSRKDRLPMNTEAFF.

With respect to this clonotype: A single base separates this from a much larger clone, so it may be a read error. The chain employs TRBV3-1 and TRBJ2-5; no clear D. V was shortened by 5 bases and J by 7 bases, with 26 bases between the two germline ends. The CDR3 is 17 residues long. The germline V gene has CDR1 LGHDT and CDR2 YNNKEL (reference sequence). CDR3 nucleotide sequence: TGTGCCAGCAGCTTTAGTGATCCCATTTCTTTCTCTGGGACCCAGTACTTC. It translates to CASSFSDPISFSGTQYF.

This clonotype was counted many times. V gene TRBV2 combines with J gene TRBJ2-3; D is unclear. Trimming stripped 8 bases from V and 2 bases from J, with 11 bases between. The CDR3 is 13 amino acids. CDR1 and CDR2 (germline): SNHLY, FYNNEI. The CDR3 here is CASLSEATDTQYF. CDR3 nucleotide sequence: TGTGCCAGCCTGAGTGAGGCCACAGATACGCAGTATTTT.

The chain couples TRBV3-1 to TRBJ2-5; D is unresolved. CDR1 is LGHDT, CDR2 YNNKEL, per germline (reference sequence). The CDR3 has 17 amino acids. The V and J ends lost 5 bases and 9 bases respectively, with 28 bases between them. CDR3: CASSGCGPTSFSEAQYF. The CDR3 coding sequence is TGTGCCAGCAGCGGGTGCGGTCCCACTTCTTTCTCTGAGGCCCAGTACTTC.

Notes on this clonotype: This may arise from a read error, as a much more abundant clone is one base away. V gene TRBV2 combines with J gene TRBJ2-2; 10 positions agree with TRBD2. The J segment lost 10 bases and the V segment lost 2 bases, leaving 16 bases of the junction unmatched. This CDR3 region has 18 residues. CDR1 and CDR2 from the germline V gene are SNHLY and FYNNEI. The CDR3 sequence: CASSETRLAGVRSEELFF. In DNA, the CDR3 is TGTGCCAGCAGTGAAACGCGGCTAGCGGGAGTCCGATCCGAGGAGCTGTTTTTT.

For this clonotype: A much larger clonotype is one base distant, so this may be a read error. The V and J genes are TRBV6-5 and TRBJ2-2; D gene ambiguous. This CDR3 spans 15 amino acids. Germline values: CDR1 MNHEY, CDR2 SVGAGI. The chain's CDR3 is CAGSPASPNTGELFF. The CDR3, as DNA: TGTGCCGGCAGCCCTGCATCTCCGAACACCGGGGAGCTGTTTTTT.

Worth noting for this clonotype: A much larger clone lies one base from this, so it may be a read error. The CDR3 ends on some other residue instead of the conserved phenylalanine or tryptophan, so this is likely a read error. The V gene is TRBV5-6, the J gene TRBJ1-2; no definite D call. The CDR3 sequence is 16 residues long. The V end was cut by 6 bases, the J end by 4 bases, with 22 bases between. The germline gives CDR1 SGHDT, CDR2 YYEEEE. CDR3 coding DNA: TGTGCCAGCACCGCAGTCAATAGTCGAAAGACCTATGGCTACACCTCC. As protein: CASTAVNSRKTYGYTS.